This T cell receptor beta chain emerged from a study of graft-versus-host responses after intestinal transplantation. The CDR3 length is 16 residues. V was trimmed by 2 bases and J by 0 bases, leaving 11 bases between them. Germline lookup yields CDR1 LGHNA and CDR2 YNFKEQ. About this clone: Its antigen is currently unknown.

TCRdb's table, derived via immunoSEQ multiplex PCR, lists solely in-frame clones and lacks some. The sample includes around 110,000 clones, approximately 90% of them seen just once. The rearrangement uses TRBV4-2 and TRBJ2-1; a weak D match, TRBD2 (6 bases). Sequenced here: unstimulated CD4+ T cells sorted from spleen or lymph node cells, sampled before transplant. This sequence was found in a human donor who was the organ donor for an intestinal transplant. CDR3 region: CASSQPLAYSYNEQFF. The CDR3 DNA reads TGTGCCAGCAGCCAACCGCTAGCGTACTCCTACAATGAGCAGTTCTTC.